Below are 8 T cell receptor beta chains sequenced from a single sample in a study of control samples from healthy donors and cancer patients. Sequencing was performed with immunoSEQ multiplex PCR; in TCRdb, only in-frame clones are kept and a portion is missing. Of roughly 180,000 clones listed, around 93% were seen once; the top ten hold approximately 4%. The sequenced sample consisted of blood. The source is a woman aged 60 to 75 in good health.

The chain couples TRBV11-2 to TRBJ1-2; tentative D call: TRBD1 (5 bases). This CDR3 spans 16 amino acids. Germline V lookup: CDR1 SGHAT, CDR2 FQNNGV. The V end lost 1 base, the J end lost 5 bases, and 17 bases lay between the germline ends. CDR3 nucleotides: TGTGCCAGCAGCTTAGGGGGCGGAAGAACTTCTTATGGCTACACCTTC. It is translated as CASSLGGGRTSYGYTF.

V and J are TRBV6-2 or TRBV6-3 and TRBJ2-3, with D unresolved. From germline, CDR1 is MNHEY and CDR2 SVGEGT. CDR3 length equals 11 residues. Trimming took off 5 bases at V and 4 bases at J, with 4 bases between the two ends. The CDR3 coding sequence is TGTGCCAGCAGTCCATCAGATACGCAGTATTTT. It is translated as CASSPSDTQYF.

This clone was seen a single time. The chain employs TRBV28 and TRBJ2-5; 11 nucleotides align to TRBD2. The V segment lost 7 bases and the J segment 4 bases; nucleotides outside the gene matches: 8. This CDR3 is 15 amino acids long. Looked up from germline, CDR1 is MDHEN and CDR2 is SYDVKM. DNA for the CDR3: TGTGCCAGCATGCGTAGCGGGGGGGCAGTAGAGACCCAGTACTTC. Amino acid sequence: CASMRSGGAVETQYF.

This CDR3 is CASRGERGRSYNEQFF. The CDR3 coding sequence is TGTGCCAGCCGAGGGGAGCGGGGGAGGTCCTACAATGAGCAGTTCTTC. This chain links TRBV2 with TRBJ2-1; 8 nucleotides align to TRBD2. J was trimmed by 1 base and V by 8 bases; bases with no gene match: 10. The CDR3 length is 16 residues. Germline CDR1 SNHLY, CDR2 FYNNEI.

The rearrangement links TRBV2 to TRBJ2-1; D not certain. The CDR3 runs 10 residues. CDR1 SNHLY and CDR2 FYNNEI come from the germline V gene. V lost 5 bases to trimming and J lost 8 bases, with 4 bases between them. CDR3 nucleotides: TGTGCCAGCAGTAGGTATGAGCAGTTCTTC. Its protein is CASSRYEQFF.

J is TRBJ1-1 and V is TRBV5-6; the match to TRBD1 covers 8 bases. This CDR3 is built from 15 residues. V dropped 0 bases and J dropped 1; count of bases not matched to a gene: 2. Germline V lookup: CDR1 SGHDT, CDR2 YYEEEE. The CDR3 loop is CASSLVRGPNTEAFF. CDR3 nucleotide sequence: TGTGCCAGCAGCTTGGTCAGGGGGCCGAACACTGAAGCTTTCTTT.

The chain links TRBV12-5 to TRBJ1-1; D ambiguous. Germline CDR1 and CDR2: LGHNT and FRNRAP. The CDR3 has 14 residues. V gave up 5 bases and J gave up 1 base, with 11 bases separating them. This chain's CDR3 is CASGLSVGNTEAFF. In DNA form, the CDR3 reads TGTGCTAGTGGTCTCTCCGTAGGGAACACTGAAGCTTTCTTT.

The chain has TRBV24-1 and TRBJ2-1; 8 bases match TRBD2. This CDR3 region has 13 residues. Germline lookup yields CDR1 KGHDR and CDR2 SFDVKD. The V segment lost 8 bases and the J segment 5 bases; nucleotides outside the gene matches: 4. The CDR3, as DNA: TGTGCCACCAAGGCGGGAGGTGACAATGAGCAGTTCTTC. It translates to CATKAGGDNEQFF.